This record looks at one TCR beta chain sequence and its context. The antigen is not known. Measured with immunoSEQ multiplex PCR; TCRdb has only the in-frame clones, and not every one. This sample yields about 20,000 clones, of which 90% to 95% are seen a single time; around 6.6% belongs to the top ten. V was shortened by 8 bases and J by 0 bases, with 7 bases between the two germline ends. Germline V CDR1 and CDR2: SEHNR, FQNEAQ (reference sequence). The length of the CDR3 is 13 residues. This sample was included in a study of brain T cells in children with intractable seizures. The study's findings and limits: Absence of clones before surgery may stem from lower sequencing depth.

Sequencing was performed on peripheral blood, taken at surgery. The chain employs TRBV7-9 and TRBJ1-4; D remains ambiguous. This sequence originates from a boy between 5 and 17 years old with focal cortical dysplasia and intractable seizures. CDR3: CASGEATNEKLFF. CDR3 sequence (DNA): TGTGCCAGCGGTGAGGCAACTAATGAAAAACTGTTTTTT.